Each of the 15 T cell receptor beta chains below was sequenced from the same sample in a study of blood T cell repertoires in COVID-19. Repertoires were generated with immunoSEQ multiplex PCR, while TCRdb's copy carries only in-frame clones and drops some. The data hold roughly 100,000 clones, with approximately 85% observed a single time. Material for sequencing was peripheral blood. Every receptor here comes from a man aged 40-50 years with active or convalescent COVID-19.

The chain has TRBV27 and TRBJ2-7; possibly TRBD2 for D (6 bases). CDR1 is MNHEY, CDR2 SMNVEV, per germline (reference sequence). The CDR3 sequence is 11 residues long. Trimming took off 4 bases at V and 7 bases at J, with 8 bases between the two ends. CDR3 loop: CASSSLAEQYF. CDR3 DNA: TGTGCCAGCAGTTCCCTAGCGGAGCAGTACTTC.

The V and J genes are TRBV6-2 or TRBV6-3 and TRBJ2-7; 10 positions agree with TRBD1. The CDR3 runs to 15 residues. V dropped 2 bases and J dropped 4; count of bases not matched to a gene: 5. Germline V gene sequence: CDR1 MNHEY, CDR2 SVGEGT. CDR3 region: CASSYKTGGFYEQYF. For the CDR3, the DNA is TGTGCCAGCAGTTACAAGACAGGGGGCTTTTACGAGCAGTACTTC.

Here the CDR3 reads CASSVGTRFYNEQFF. The CDR3 DNA reads as TGTGCCAGCAGCGTAGGAACTAGGTTCTACAATGAGCAGTTCTTC. The chain is built from TRBV9 and TRBJ2-1, with TRBD2 as a possible D gene (5 bases). The CDR3 sequence is 15 residues long. The germline V gene has CDR1 SGDLS and CDR2 YYNGEE. Trimming removed 0 bases at V and 3 bases at J, with 10 bases between.

The chain uses TRBV6-6 and TRBJ2-7, with 11 positions matching TRBD2. Germline CDR1 MNHNY, CDR2 SVGAGI (reference sequence). CDR3 length equals 13 residues. The J segment lost 4 bases and the V segment lost 6 bases, leaving 2 bases of the junction unmatched. The CDR3 region is CASRLAGVYEQYF. For the CDR3, the DNA is TGTGCCAGCAGACTAGCGGGGGTTTACGAGCAGTACTTC.

V is TRBV30 and J is TRBJ2-7, with a tentative D call TRBD2 (6 bases). This CDR3 is 14 amino acids long. The V gene's germline CDR1 is GTSNPN and CDR2 SVGIG (reference sequence). V gave up 0 bases and J gave up 6 bases, with 15 bases separating them. The CDR3 sequence: CAWSVWAGTSEQYF. The CDR3 DNA is TGTGCCTGGAGTGTATGGGCGGGGACCTCCGAGCAGTACTTC.

The chain combines TRBV2 with TRBJ1-5, with 9 bases identical to TRBD1. Germline V gene sequence: CDR1 SNHLY, CDR2 FYNNEI. This CDR3 has 15 residues. The V segment lost 7 bases and the J segment 6 bases; nucleotides outside the gene matches: 10. The CDR3 DNA follows: TGTGCCAGCAACCCACAGGGGGCCTGGGGTCAGCCCCAGCATTTT. Amino acid sequence: CASNPQGAWGQPQHF.

The CDR3: CASSVALEGGYTF. The CDR3 DNA reads TGTGCCAGCAGCGTAGCTTTGGAGGGTGGCTACACCTTC. This chain joins TRBV9 and TRBJ1-2; D is undetermined. The germline V gene encodes CDR1 SGDLS and CDR2 YYNGEE. The V end lost 0 bases, the J end lost 7 bases, and 10 bases lay between the germline ends. The CDR3 spans 13 residues.

This clone has more than one count but fewer than ten. The chain combines TRBV6-5 with TRBJ1-4; TRBD1 matches 9 bases. J gave up 8 bases and V 8 bases, and 9 bases lay outside the gene matches. Germline CDR1 is MNHEY and CDR2 is SVGAGI. There are 14 residues in the CDR3. The CDR3, as DNA: TGTGCCAGCTGTCGGGGACAGGGAGGAGAAAAACTGTTTTTT. This codes for CASCRGQGGEKLFF.

The chain is built from TRBV7-3 and TRBJ2-3; 10 bases line up with TRBD2. The CDR3 extends over 17 amino acids. V dropped 1 base and J dropped 1; count of bases not matched to a gene: 5. Germline V CDR1 and CDR2: SGHTA, FQGTGA. DNA for the CDR3: TGTGCCAGCAGCTTAATTGCTAGCGGGGGTCGCACAGATACGCAGTATTTT. Its protein is CASSLIASGGRTDTQYF.

This chain uses TRBV4-1 with TRBJ1-6; unclear D gene. This CDR3 has 15 residues. V was shortened by 4 bases and J by 8 bases, with 15 bases between the two germline ends. Germline V gene lookup returns CDR1 MGHRA and CDR2 YSYEKL. The CDR3 loop reads CASSLSRGLDSPLHF. In nucleotides, the CDR3 is TGCGCCAGCAGCCTAAGTAGAGGGTTGGATTCACCCCTCCACTTT.

This clone was seen only a few times. The DNA of the CDR3 is TGTGCCAGCAGTACCGGGACAGTTAGCAATCAGCCCCAGCATTTT. This translates into CASSTGTVSNQPQHF. The rearrangement links TRBV6-5 to TRBJ1-5, with 7 bases that match TRBD1. This CDR3 spans 15 amino acids. Trimming removed 5 bases from V and 0 bases from J; junction bases left unmatched: 4. CDR1 and CDR2 (germline): MNHEY, SVGAGI.

The chain couples TRBV7-9 to TRBJ2-3; 10 bases match TRBD2. V lost 3 bases, J lost 1 base, and 7 bases stayed unmatched. CDR1 and CDR2 (germline): SEHNR, FQNEAQ (reference sequence). This CDR3 is 17 amino acids long. CDR3 sequence (DNA): TGTGCCAGCAGCTTCGAGCGGGGGGGCCGGGGCACAGATACGCAGTATTTT. Protein: CASSFERGGRGTDTQYF.

V usage is TRBV30 and J usage is TRBJ1-2; weak D call: TRBD1 (6 bases). V gave up 3 bases and J gave up 4 bases, with 15 bases separating them. There are 14 residues in the CDR3. Germline loops: CDR1 GTSNPN, CDR2 SVGIG (reference sequence). CDR3 sequence reads: CAWRVTGLSYGYTF. The CDR3, as DNA: TGTGCCTGGAGGGTAACAGGGTTGAGCTATGGCTACACCTTC.

This rearrangement joins TRBV11-2 to TRBJ1-4; 8 nucleotides agree with TRBD1. This CDR3 spans 15 amino acids. In germline, CDR1 is SGHAT, CDR2 FQNNGV. V dropped 5 bases and J dropped 4; count of bases not matched to a gene: 6. The CDR3 nucleotides are TGTGCCAGCAGCGGGGAGGGACAGGTTAATGAAAAACTGTTTTTT. It is translated as CASSGEGQVNEKLFF.

The CDR3 here is CASSQLPREKLFF. For the CDR3, the DNA is TGTGCCAGCAGCCAATTGCCCCGGGAAAAACTGTTTTTT. This chain uses TRBV14 with TRBJ1-4, with D uncertain. Germline V gene data show CDR1 as SGHDN and CDR2 as FVKESK. The ends were cut back, 2 bases at V and 8 bases at J, with 9 bases in the middle. The CDR3 has 13 amino acids.